This T cell receptor beta chain is drawn from a study of technical replicates of blood from a few donors. V was clipped by 0 bases and J by 2 bases, with 7 bases between them. The CDR3 length is 14 residues. From germline, CDR1 is SGHDT and CDR2 YYEEEE. Sequencing was performed with immunoSEQ multiplex PCR; in TCRdb, only in-frame clones are kept and a portion is missing. The repertoire includes approximately 82,000 clones, 96% of them detected once, and approximately 0.39% sits in the top ten. This TCR derives from a human donor in good health. The V gene is TRBV5-6, the J gene TRBJ2-3; D is ambiguous. Sequencing was carried out using T cells isolated from PBMCs. DNA of the CDR3: TGTGCCAGCAGCTTGGAACGGTCCACAGATACGCAGTATTTT. It yields the protein CASSLERSTDTQYF.